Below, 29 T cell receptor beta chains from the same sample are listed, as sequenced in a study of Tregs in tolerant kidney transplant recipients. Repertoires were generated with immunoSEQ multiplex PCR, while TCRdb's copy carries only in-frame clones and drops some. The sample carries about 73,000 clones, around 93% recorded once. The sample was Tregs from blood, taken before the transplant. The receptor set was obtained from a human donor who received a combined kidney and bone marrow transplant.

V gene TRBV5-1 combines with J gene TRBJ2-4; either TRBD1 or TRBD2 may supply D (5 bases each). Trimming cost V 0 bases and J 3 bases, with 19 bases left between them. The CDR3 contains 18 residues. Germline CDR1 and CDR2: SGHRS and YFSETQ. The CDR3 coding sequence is TGCGCCAGCAGCTTGGGGGGGACGGGGAACATCGGCAAAAACATTCAGTACTTC. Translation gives CASSLGGTGNIGKNIQYF.

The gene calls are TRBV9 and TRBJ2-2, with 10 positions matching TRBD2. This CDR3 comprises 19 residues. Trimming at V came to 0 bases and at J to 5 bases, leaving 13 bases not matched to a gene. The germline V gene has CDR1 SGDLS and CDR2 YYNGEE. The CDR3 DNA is TGTGCCAGCAGCGTAGGAGCTAGCGGGAGTGTAGGTGGAACCGGGGAGCTGTTTTTT. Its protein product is CASSVGASGSVGGTGELFF.

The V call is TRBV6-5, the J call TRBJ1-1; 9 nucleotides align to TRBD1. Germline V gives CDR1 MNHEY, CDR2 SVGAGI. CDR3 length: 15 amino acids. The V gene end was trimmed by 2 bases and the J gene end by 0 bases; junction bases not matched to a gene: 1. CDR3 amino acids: CASSYGTGMNTEAFF. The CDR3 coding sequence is TGTGCCAGCAGTTACGGGACAGGGATGAACACTGAAGCTTTCTTT.

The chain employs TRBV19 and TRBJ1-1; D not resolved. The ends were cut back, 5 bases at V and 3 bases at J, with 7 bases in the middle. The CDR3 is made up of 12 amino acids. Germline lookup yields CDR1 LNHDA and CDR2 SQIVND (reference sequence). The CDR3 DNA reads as TGTGCCAGTAGTTACCTCCACACTGAAGCTTTCTTT. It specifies CASSYLHTEAFF.

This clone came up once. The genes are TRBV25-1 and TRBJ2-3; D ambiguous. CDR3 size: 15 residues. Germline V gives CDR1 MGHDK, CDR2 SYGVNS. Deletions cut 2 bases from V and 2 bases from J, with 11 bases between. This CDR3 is CASSERRPLTDTQYF. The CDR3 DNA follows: TGTGCCAGCAGTGAAAGGCGTCCCCTCACAGATACGCAGTATTTT. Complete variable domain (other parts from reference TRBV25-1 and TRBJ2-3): EADIYQTPRYLVIGTGKKITLECSQTMGHDKMYWYQQDPGMELHLIHYSYGVNSTEKGDLSSESTVSRIRTEHFPLTLESARPSHTSQYLCASSERRPLTDTQYFGPGTRLTVL.

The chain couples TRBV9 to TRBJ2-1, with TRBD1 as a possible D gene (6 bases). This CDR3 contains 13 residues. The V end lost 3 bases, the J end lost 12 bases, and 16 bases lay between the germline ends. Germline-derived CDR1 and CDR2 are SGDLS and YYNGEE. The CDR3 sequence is CASSARVEGGQFF. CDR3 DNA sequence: TGTGCCAGCAGCGCCCGGGTCGAAGGGGGGCAGTTCTTC.

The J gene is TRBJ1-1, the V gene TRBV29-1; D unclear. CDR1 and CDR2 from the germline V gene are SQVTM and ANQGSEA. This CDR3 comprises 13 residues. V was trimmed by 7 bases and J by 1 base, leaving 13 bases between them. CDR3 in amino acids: CSGRVGSNTEAFF. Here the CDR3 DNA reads TGCAGCGGAAGGGTGGGATCGAACACTGAAGCTTTCTTT.

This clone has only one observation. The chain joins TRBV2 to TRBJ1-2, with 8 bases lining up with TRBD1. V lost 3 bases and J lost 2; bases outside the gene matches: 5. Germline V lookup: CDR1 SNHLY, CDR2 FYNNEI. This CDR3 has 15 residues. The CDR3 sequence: CASSEGTGENYGYTF. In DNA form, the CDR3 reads TGTGCCAGCAGTGAGGGGACAGGAGAAAACTATGGCTACACCTTC. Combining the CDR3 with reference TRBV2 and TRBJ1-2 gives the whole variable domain EPEVTQTPSHQVTQMGQEVILRCVPISNHLYFYWYRQILGQKVEFLVSFYNNEISEKSEIFDDQFSVERPDGSNFTLKIRSTKLEDSAMYFCASSEGTGENYGYTFGSGTRLTVV.

Written as DNA, the CDR3 is TGTGCCAGCAGCCTACAGGGCCCCACTGAAGCTTTCTTT. Protein product: CASSLQGPTEAFF. The chain links TRBV27 to TRBJ1-1, with D perhaps TRBD1 (6 bases). The germline gives CDR1 MNHEY, CDR2 SMNVEV (reference sequence). Trimming took 6 bases from V and 4 from J, leaving 12 bases between them. This CDR3 is 13 amino acids long.

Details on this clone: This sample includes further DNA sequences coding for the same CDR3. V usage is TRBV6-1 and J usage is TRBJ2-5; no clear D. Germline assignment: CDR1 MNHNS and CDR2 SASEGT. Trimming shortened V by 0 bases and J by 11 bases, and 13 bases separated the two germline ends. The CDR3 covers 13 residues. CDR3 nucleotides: TGTGCCAGCAGTGAAGCCGTGCTTACAACACAGTACTTC. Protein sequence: CASSEAVLTTQYF.

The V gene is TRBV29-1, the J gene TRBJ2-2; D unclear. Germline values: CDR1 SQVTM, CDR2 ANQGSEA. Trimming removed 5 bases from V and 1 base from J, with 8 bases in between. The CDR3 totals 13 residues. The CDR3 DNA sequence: TGCAGCGTTTATTCCGGGAACACCGGGGAGCTGTTTTTT. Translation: CSVYSGNTGELFF.

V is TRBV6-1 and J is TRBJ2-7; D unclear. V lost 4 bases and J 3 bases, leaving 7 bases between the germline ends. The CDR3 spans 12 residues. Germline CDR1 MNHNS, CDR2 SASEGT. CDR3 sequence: CASSVNSYEQYF. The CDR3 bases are TGTGCCAGCAGTGTCAACAGCTACGAGCAGTACTTC.

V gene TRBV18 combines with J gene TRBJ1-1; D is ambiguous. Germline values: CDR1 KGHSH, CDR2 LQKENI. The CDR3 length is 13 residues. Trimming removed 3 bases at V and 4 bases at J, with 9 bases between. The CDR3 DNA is TGTGCCAGCTCACCTCCTGGGTCCACTGAAGCTTTCTTT. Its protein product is CASSPPGSTEAFF.

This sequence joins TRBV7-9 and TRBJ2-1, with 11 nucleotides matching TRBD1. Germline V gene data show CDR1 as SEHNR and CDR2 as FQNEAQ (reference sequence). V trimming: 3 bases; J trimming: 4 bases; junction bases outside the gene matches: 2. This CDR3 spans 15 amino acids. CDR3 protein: CASSLDRGLYNEQFF. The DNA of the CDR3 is TGTGCCAGCAGCTTGGACAGGGGGCTTTACAATGAGCAGTTCTTC.

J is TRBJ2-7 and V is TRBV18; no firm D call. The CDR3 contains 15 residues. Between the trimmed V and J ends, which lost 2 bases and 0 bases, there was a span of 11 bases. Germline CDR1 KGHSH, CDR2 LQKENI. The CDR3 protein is CASSPTTEFSYEQYF. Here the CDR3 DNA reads TGTGCCAGCTCACCAACGACGGAGTTCTCCTACGAGCAGTACTTC.

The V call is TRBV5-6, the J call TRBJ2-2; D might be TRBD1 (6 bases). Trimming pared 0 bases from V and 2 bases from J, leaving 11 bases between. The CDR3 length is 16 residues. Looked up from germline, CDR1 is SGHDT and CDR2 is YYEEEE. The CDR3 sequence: CASSLGYRENTGELFF. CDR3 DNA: TGTGCCAGCAGCTTGGGTTACAGGGAAAACACCGGGGAGCTGTTTTTT.

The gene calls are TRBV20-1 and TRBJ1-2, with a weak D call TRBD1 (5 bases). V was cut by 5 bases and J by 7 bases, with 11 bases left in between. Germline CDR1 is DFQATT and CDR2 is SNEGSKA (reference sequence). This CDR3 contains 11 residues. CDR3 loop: CSAGRGVGYTF. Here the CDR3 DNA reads TGCAGTGCTGGCCGGGGGGTTGGCTACACCTTC.

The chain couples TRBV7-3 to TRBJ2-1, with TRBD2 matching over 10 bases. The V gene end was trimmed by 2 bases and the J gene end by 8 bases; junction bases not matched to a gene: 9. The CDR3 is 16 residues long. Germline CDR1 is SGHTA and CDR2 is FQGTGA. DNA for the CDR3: TGTGCCAGCAGCTTATTACCTAGCGGGAGATTCGATGAGCAGTTCTTC. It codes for CASSLLPSGRFDEQFF.

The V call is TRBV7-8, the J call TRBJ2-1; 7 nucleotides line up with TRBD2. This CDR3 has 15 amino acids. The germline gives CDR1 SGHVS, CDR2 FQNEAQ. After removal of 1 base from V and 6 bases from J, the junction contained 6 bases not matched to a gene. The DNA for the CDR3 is TGTGCCAGCAGCTTAGTCCTAGCGGAGTTCAATGAGCAGTTCTTC. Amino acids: CASSLVLAEFNEQFF.

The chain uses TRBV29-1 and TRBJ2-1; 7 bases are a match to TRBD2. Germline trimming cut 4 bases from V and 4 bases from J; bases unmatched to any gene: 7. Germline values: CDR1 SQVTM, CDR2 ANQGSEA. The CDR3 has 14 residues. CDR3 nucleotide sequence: TGCAGCGTTGTCGCAAGCGGGGATTACAATGAGCAGTTCTTC. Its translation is CSVVASGDYNEQFF.

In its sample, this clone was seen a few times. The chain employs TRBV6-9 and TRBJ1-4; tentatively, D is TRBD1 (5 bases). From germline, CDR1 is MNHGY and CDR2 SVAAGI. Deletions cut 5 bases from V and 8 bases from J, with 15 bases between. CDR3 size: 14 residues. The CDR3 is CASSIDSRREKLFF. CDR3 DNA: TGTGCCAGCAGTATCGACAGCAGACGGGAAAAACTGTTTTTT.

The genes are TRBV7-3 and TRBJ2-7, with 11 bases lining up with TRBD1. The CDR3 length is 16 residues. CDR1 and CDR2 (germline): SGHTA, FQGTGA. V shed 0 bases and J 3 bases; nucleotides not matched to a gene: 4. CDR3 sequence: CASSLTGTGGIYEQYF. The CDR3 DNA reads TGTGCCAGCAGCTTAACCGGGACAGGGGGTATCTACGAGCAGTACTTC.

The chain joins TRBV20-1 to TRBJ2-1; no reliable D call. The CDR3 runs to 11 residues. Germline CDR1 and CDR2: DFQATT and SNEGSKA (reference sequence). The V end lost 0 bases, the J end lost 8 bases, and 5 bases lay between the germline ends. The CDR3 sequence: CSAREDDEQFF. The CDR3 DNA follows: TGCAGTGCTAGAGAGGACGATGAGCAGTTCTTC.

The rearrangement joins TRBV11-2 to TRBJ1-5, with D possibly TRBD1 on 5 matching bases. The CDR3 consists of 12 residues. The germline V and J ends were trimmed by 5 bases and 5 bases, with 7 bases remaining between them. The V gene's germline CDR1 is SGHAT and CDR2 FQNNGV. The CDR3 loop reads CASSAGDQPQHF. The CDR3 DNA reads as TGTGCCAGCAGCGCGGGGGATCAGCCCCAGCATTTT.

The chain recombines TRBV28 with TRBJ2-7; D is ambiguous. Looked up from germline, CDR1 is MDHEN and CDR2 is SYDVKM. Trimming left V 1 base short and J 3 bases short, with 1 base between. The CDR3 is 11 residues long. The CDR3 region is CASSLYYEQYF. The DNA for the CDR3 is TGTGCCAGCAGTTTATACTACGAGCAGTACTTC.

The CDR3 DNA is TGTGCCAGCAGCCCCCGGTCCAGATCGGTCCGAGGAACCGGGGAGCTGTTTTTT. Its protein product is CASSPRSRSVRGTGELFF. This chain connects TRBV11-2 to TRBJ2-2; D ambiguous. V lost 5 bases, J lost 5 bases, and 24 bases lay in between. The germline CDR1 and CDR2 sequences are SGHAT and FQNNGV. This CDR3 region has 18 residues.

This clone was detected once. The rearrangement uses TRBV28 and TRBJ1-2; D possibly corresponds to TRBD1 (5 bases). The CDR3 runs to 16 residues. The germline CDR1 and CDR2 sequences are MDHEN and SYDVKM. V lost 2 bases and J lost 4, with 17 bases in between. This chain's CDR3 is CASSLIPDKPSYGYTF. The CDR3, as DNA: TGTGCCAGCAGTTTAATCCCGGACAAGCCCTCCTATGGCTACACCTTC.

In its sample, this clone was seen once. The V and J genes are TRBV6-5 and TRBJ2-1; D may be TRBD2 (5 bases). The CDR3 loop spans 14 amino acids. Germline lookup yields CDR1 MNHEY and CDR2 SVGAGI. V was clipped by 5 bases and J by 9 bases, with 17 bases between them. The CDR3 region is CASSREGRTTEQFF. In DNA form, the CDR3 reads TGTGCCAGCAGTCGAGAGGGTAGGACCACTGAGCAGTTCTTC.

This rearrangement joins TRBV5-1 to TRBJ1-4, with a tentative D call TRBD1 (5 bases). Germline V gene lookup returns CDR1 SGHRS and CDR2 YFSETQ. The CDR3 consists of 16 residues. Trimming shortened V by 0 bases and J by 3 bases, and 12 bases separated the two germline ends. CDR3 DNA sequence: TGCGCCAGCAGCTTGGATTCGGGGCGGCCTAATGAAAAACTGTTTTTT. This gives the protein CASSLDSGRPNEKLFF.